The rows below give T cell receptor beta chains drawn from one sample of a study of blood T cells in healthy people across ages. TCRdb reanalysed the 5' RACE reads using MiXCR and keeps one entry per CDR3 protein. Of about 800,000 distinct CDR3 sequences in the sample, 25% were seen once. The sample was also linked to a second study, of T cells of mothers and their children.

Sequenced: blood. These receptors all stem from a boy between 5 and 17 years old in good health. Both conserved end residues are part of each CDR3. Fields, in order: V gene, clone size, CDR3 length, D gene, J gene, CDR3 protein, CDR3 DNA. A D gene is named only where the DNA matches it firmly. The size entry is marked missing in some rows and otherwise reads once, few, many or a size class.

V: TRBV4-3; size: once; length: 15; D: -; J: TRBJ1-1; CDR3: CASSPDRSLNTEAFF; DNA: TGCGCCAGCAGCCCAGACAGGTCCTTGAACACTGAAGCTTTCTTT
V: TRBV30; size: -; length: 14; D: -; J: TRBJ2-2; CDR3: CAWSGNMNTGELFF; DNA: TGTGCCTGGAGTGGTAACATGAACACCGGGGAGCTGTTTTTT
V: TRBV29-1; size: -; length: 11; D: -; J: TRBJ2-1; CDR3: CGVLMFNEQFF; DNA: TGCGGCGTCCTAATGTTTAATGAGCAGTTCTTC
V: TRBV5-1; size: -; length: 13; D: -; J: TRBJ2-2; CDR3: CASNTGSTGELVF; DNA: TGCGCCAGCAACACAGGGAGCACCGGGGAGCTGGTTTTT
V: TRBV28; size: -; length: 19; D: TRBD2; J: TRBJ2-7; CDR3: CASSLFLGLAGENTYEQYF; DNA: TGTGCCAGCAGTTTATTCTTGGGACTAGCGGGAGAAAACACCTACGAGCAGTACTTC
V: TRBV29-1; size: few; length: 15; D: TRBD1; J: TRBJ2-5; CDR3: CSVELPGQDRWEQYF; DNA: TGCAGCGTTGAACTACCCGGACAGGATCGTTGGGAGCAGTACTTC
V: TRBV6-5; size: few; length: 15; D: TRBD2; J: TRBJ2-3; CDR3: CASREGGGSTDTQYF; DNA: TGTGCCAGCAGGGAGGGCGGGGGTTCCACAGATACGCAGTATTTT
V: TRBV28; size: -; length: 14; D: -; J: TRBJ2-7; CDR3: CASSRPSSRNEQYF; DNA: TGTGCCAGCAGTCGCCCCTCATCAAGAAACGAGCAGTACTTC
V: TRBV6-2/TRBV6-3; size: few; length: 15; D: TRBD1; J: TRBJ1-4; CDR3: CASSYLGQINEKLFF; DNA: TGTGCCAGCAGTTACCTGGGACAGATTAATGAAAAACTGTTTTTT
V: TRBV20-1; size: few; length: 15; D: -; J: TRBJ1-2; CDR3: CSARVIGQLDYGYTF; DNA: TGCAGTGCTAGAGTCATAGGACAGCTCGACTATGGCTACACCTTC
V: TRBV5-1; size: -; length: 13; D: -; J: TRBJ1-1; CDR3: CASSVVTDTEAFF; DNA: TGCGCCAGCAGCGTAGTCACTGACACTGAAGCTTTCTTT
V: TRBV12-5; size: many; length: 13; D: -; J: TRBJ2-3; CDR3: CASGLTGTDTQYF; DNA: TGTGCTAGTGGTTTGACCGGGACAGATACGCAGTATTTT
V: TRBV6-5; size: few; length: 13; D: -; J: TRBJ2-3; CDR3: CASSPAATDTQYF; DNA: TGTGCCAGCAGTCCCGCAGCCACAGATACGCAGTATTTT
V: TRBV6-5; size: few; length: 16; D: TRBD2; J: TRBJ2-2; CDR3: CASRASGRDRTGELFF; DNA: TGTGCCAGCAGGGCTAGCGGGAGGGATCGGACCGGGGAGCTGTTTTTT
V: TRBV12-3/TRBV12-4; size: few; length: 15; D: -; J: TRBJ1-4; CDR3: CASSFRPTGTEKLFF; DNA: TGTGCCAGCAGTTTCCGTCCCACAGGGACTGAAAAACTGTTTTTT
V: TRBV6-5; size: few; length: 13; D: -; J: TRBJ2-7; CDR3: CASSYVQGYEQYF; DNA: TGTGCCAGCAGTTACGTACAGGGCTACGAGCAGTACTTC
V: TRBV6-6; size: few; length: 17; D: -; J: TRBJ2-3; CDR3: CASSYSPGTANTDTQYF; DNA: TGTGCCAGCAGTTACTCGCCCGGGACGGCGAACACAGATACGCAGTATTTT
V: TRBV28; size: few; length: 13; D: TRBD1; J: TRBJ2-2; CDR3: CASSSQGDGELFF; DNA: TGTGCCAGCAGTTCACAGGGGGACGGGGAGCTGTTTTTT
V: TRBV20-1; size: -; length: 16; D: -; J: TRBJ2-5; CDR3: CSAAPTPRGVQETQYF; DNA: TGCAGTGCCGCCCCGACCCCGAGGGGAGTCCAAGAGACCCAGTACTTC
V: TRBV20-1; size: few; length: 15; D: TRBD2; J: TRBJ2-1; CDR3: CSASSGDASYNEQFF; DNA: TGCAGTGCGAGTAGCGGGGACGCCTCGTACAATGAGCAGTTCTTC
V: TRBV7-9; size: few; length: 15; D: TRBD2; J: TRBJ2-3; CDR3: CASSLASGGADTQYF; DNA: TGTGCCAGCAGCTTAGCTAGCGGGGGCGCAGATACGCAGTATTTT
V: TRBV20-1; size: few; length: 14; D: -; J: TRBJ2-1; CDR3: CSAPPRSQSNEQFF; DNA: TGCAGTGCACCCCCCCGGAGTCAGAGTAATGAGCAGTTCTTC
V: TRBV4-3; size: -; length: 17; D: TRBD1; J: TRBJ2-7; CDR3: CASSQVPMGQGDYEQYF; DNA: TGCGCCAGCAGCCAAGTGCCTATGGGACAGGGGGACTACGAGCAGTACTTC
V: TRBV10-3; size: -; length: 14; D: -; J: TRBJ2-3; CDR3: CAISDASSTDTQYF; DNA: TGTGCCATCAGTGACGCCTCTAGCACAGATACGCAGTATTTT
V: TRBV4-3; size: few; length: 15; D: -; J: TRBJ2-7; CDR3: CASSQDDGSSYEQYF; DNA: TGCGCCAGCAGCCAAGATGACGGGAGCTCCTACGAGCAGTACTTC
V: TRBV29-1; size: few; length: 17; D: -; J: TRBJ2-5; CDR3: CSVHKGSDRPFQETQYF; DNA: TGCAGCGTTCACAAGGGGTCCGACAGGCCCTTCCAAGAGACCCAGTACTTC
V: TRBV28; size: -; length: 16; D: -; J: TRBJ2-1; CDR3: CASSFGQGTGGNEQFF; DNA: TGTGCCAGCAGTTTCGGCCAGGGGACGGGCGGTAATGAGCAGTTCTTC
V: TRBV11-2; size: few; length: 12; D: -; J: TRBJ1-2; CDR3: CASSLTTDGYTF; DNA: TGTGCCAGCAGCTTGACGACAGACGGCTACACCTTC
V: TRBV10-3; size: few; length: 13; D: -; J: TRBJ2-3; CDR3: CAISDGGTDTQYF; DNA: TGTGCCATCAGTGATGGGGGCACGGATACGCAGTATTTT
V: TRBV5-1; size: -; length: 16; D: -; J: TRBJ2-3; CDR3: CASSDEIRGPPDTQYF; DNA: TGCGCCAGCAGCGATGAAATCAGGGGCCCTCCAGATACGCAGTATTTT
V: TRBV28; size: -; length: 14; D: -; J: TRBJ2-7; CDR3: CASSVNGPGDEQYF; DNA: TGTGCCAGCAGTGTCAACGGACCGGGCGACGAGCAGTACTTC
V: TRBV29-1; size: -; length: 11; D: -; J: TRBJ2-1; CDR3: CSVPRDNEQFF; DNA: TGCAGCGTTCCTCGGGACAATGAGCAGTTCTTC
V: TRBV28; size: -; length: 14; D: -; J: TRBJ2-5; CDR3: CASRQTGQGETQYF; DNA: TGTGCCAGCAGACAGACAGGCCAAGGGGAGACCCAGTACTTC
V: TRBV11-2; size: -; length: 15; D: TRBD1; J: TRBJ1-6; CDR3: CASSAQTGNNSPLHF; DNA: TGTGCCAGCAGCGCCCAGACAGGGAATAATTCACCCCTCCACTTT
V: TRBV6-6; size: -; length: 15; D: -; J: TRBJ1-5; CDR3: CASRAVDSLNQPQHF; DNA: TGTGCCAGCAGGGCCGTGGACAGCCTCAATCAGCCCCAGCATTTT
V: TRBV20-1; size: few; length: 12; D: -; J: TRBJ1-1; CDR3: CSAGRGGTEAFF; DNA: TGCAGTGCTGGCCGGGGGGGGACTGAAGCTTTCTTT
V: TRBV7-9; size: few; length: 15; D: -; J: TRBJ2-5; CDR3: CASSFARAAQETQYF; DNA: TGTGCCAGCAGCTTTGCCCGGGCAGCCCAAGAGACCCAGTACTTC
V: TRBV12-3/TRBV12-4; size: -; length: 16; D: TRBD2; J: TRBJ2-1; CDR3: CASSPRGGDIYNEQFF; DNA: TGTGCCAGCAGCCCCCGGGGGGGCGACATCTACAATGAGCAGTTCTTC
V: TRBV2; size: few; length: 15; D: -; J: TRBJ2-7; CDR3: CASSEVGGSSYEQYF; DNA: TGTGCCAGCAGTGAAGTTGGGGGGAGCTCCTACGAGCAGTACTTC
V: TRBV5-5; size: -; length: 15; D: -; J: TRBJ1-4; CDR3: CASHKRQGSNEKLFF; DNA: TGTGCCAGCCACAAACGGCAGGGATCTAATGAAAAACTGTTTTTT
V: TRBV7-2; size: -; length: 15; D: -; J: TRBJ2-7; CDR3: CASSFTGGPAYEQYF; DNA: TGTGCCAGCAGCTTTACGGGGGGCCCCGCCTACGAGCAGTACTTC
V: TRBV29-1; size: -; length: 13; D: -; J: TRBJ2-4; CDR3: CSVGDFTKNIQYF; DNA: TGCAGCGTTGGGGACTTCACCAAAAACATTCAGTACTTC
V: TRBV3-1; size: -; length: 15; D: -; J: TRBJ1-3; CDR3: CASSQDLSAFNTIYF; DNA: TGTGCCAGCAGCCAAGATCTTTCCGCTTTCAACACCATATATTTT
V: TRBV7-2; size: few; length: 16; D: -; J: TRBJ2-5; CDR3: CASSSVGLGTQETQYF; DNA: TGTGCCAGCAGCTCGGTCGGTCTGGGCACACAAGAGACCCAGTACTTC
V: TRBV20-1; size: -; length: 13; D: TRBD2; J: TRBJ2-5; CDR3: CSARTSFKETQYF; DNA: TGCAGTGCCAGGACTAGCTTTAAGGAGACCCAGTACTTC
V: TRBV19; size: -; length: 15; D: -; J: TRBJ2-4; CDR3: CASSTLGGTKNIQYF; DNA: TGTGCCAGTAGTACCCTCGGGGGAACCAAAAACATTCAGTACTTC
V: TRBV4-1; size: -; length: 17; D: -; J: TRBJ1-3; CDR3: CASSQVVGPASGNTIYF; DNA: TGCGCCAGCAGCCAAGTGGTGGGTCCAGCTTCTGGAAACACCATATATTTT
V: TRBV20-1; size: once; length: 12; D: -; J: TRBJ2-7; CDR3: CSGTDRLPSQYF; DNA: TGCAGTGGAACCGACAGGCTCCCTTCGCAGTACTTC
V: TRBV18; size: -; length: 12; D: -; J: TRBJ2-3; CDR3: CATHLGLDTQYF; DNA: TGTGCCACACATTTGGGGTTGGATACGCAGTATTTT
V: TRBV29-1; size: -; length: 14; D: TRBD1; J: TRBJ2-7; CDR3: CSVAGTGYSYEQYF; DNA: TGCAGCGTCGCCGGGACAGGATATTCCTACGAGCAGTACTTC
V: TRBV29-1; size: few; length: 16; D: -; J: TRBJ1-4; CDR3: CSVMLASTGTVSELFF; DNA: TGCAGCGTCATGCTTGCCTCGACCGGGACCGTATCTGAACTGTTTTTT
V: TRBV28; size: few; length: 15; D: -; J: TRBJ2-1; CDR3: CASSLMDSPYNEQFF; DNA: TGTGCCAGCAGTTTGATGGATTCCCCCTACAATGAGCAGTTCTTC
V: TRBV3-1; size: -; length: 15; D: TRBD1; J: TRBJ1-4; CDR3: CASSPMTGTSEKLFF; DNA: TGTGCCAGCAGCCCCATGACAGGGACGAGTGAAAAACTGTTTTTT
V: TRBV7-2; size: few; length: 15; D: -; J: TRBJ2-4; CDR3: CASSLLGQFKNIQYF; DNA: TGTGCCAGCAGCTTACTTGGACAGTTTAAAAACATTCAGTACTTC
V: TRBV11-2; size: -; length: 15; D: -; J: TRBJ2-1; CDR3: CASSSYQGPYNEQSF; DNA: TGTGCCAGCAGCTCCTATCAGGGTCCCTACAATGAGCAGTCCTTC